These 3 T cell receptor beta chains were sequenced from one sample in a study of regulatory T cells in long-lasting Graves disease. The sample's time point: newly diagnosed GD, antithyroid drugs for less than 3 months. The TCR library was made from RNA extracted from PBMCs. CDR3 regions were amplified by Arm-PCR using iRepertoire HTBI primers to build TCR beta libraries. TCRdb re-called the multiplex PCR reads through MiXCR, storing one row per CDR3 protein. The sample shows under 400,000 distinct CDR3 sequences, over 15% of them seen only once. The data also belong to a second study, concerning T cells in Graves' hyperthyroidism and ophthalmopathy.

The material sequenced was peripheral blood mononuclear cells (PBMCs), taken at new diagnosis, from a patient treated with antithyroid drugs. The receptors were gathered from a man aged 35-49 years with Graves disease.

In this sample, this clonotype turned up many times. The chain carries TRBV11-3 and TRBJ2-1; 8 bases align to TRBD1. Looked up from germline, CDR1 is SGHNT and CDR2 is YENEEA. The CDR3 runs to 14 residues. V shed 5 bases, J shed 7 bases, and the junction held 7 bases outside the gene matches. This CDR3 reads CASSRGTGGNEQFF. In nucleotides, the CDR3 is TGTGCCAGCAGCCGAGGGACAGGAGGTAATGAGCAGTTCTTC. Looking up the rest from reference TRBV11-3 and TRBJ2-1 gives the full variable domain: EAGVVQSPRYKIIEKKQPVAFWCNPISGHNTLYWYLQNLGQGPELLIRYENEEAVDDSQLPKDRFSAERLKGVDSTLKIQPAELGDSAVYLCASSRGTGGNEQFFGPGTRLTVL.

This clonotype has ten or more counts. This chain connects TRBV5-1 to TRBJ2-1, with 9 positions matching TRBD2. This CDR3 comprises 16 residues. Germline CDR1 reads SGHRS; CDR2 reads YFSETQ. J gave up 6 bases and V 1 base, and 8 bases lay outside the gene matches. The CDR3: CASSLLAGGAINEQFF. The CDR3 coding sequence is TGCGCCAGCAGCTTGTTGGCGGGGGGGGCCATCAATGAGCAGTTCTTC.

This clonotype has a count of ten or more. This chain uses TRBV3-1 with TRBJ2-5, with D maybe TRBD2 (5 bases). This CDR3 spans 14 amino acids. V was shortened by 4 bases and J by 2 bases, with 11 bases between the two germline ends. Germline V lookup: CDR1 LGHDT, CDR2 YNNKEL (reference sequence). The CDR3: CASSPGSLQETQYF. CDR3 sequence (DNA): TGTGCCAGCAGCCCGGGATCATTGCAAGAGACCCAGTACTTC.